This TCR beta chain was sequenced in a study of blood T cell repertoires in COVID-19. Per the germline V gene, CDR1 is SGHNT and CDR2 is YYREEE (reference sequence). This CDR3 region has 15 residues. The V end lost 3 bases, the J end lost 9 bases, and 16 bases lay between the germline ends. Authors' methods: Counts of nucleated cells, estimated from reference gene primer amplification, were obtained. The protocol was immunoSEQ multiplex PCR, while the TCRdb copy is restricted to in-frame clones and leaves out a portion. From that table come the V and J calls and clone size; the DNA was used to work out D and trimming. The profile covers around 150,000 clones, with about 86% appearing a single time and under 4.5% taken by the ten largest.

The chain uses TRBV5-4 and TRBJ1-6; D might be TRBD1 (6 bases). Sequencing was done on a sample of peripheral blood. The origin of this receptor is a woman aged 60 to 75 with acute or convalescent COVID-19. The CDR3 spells CASSSEGGFGSPLHF. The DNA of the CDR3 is TGTGCCAGCAGCTCGGAGGGGGGGTTTGGTTCACCCCTCCACTTT.